Below, 28 T cell receptor beta chains from the same sample are listed, as sequenced in a study of blood T cells in healthy people across ages. Combining a sample-barcoded 5' primer with a J-beta primer mix, a second PCR ran for about 7 to 11 cycles. TCRdb re-called the 5' RACE reads with MiXCR, one entry per CDR3 protein. The sample consists of about 640,000 distinct CDR3 sequences, roughly 50% of them appearing once. Input material: blood. Every receptor here comes from a man aged 55-75 years in good health.

The CDR3 sequence: CATSDHDGGTQYF. CDR3 sequence (DNA): TGTGCCACCAGTGATCATGATGGTGGGACCCAGTACTTC. V and J are TRBV24-1 and TRBJ2-5; D is ambiguous. Germline-derived CDR1 and CDR2 are KGHDR and SFDVKD. The ends were cut back, 3 bases at V and 7 bases at J, with 11 bases in the middle. The CDR3 is made up of 13 amino acids.

The DNA for the CDR3 is TGTGCCAGCAGCTTTATCACGAAGACCCAGTACTTC. Translating it yields CASSFITKTQYF. The V gene is TRBV5-6, the J gene TRBJ2-4; D is unclear. Judging by the DNA end, TRBJ2-5 fits better; the J call may be wrong. The CDR3 spans 12 residues. Per the germline V gene, CDR1 is SGHDT and CDR2 is YYEEEE.

There are a few counts of this clonotype. V and J are TRBV5-6 and TRBJ1-5; D remains unclear. Per germline, CDR1 SGHDT and CDR2 YYEEEE. The CDR3 totals 19 residues. V lost 5 bases to trimming and J lost 0 bases, with 24 bases between them. The CDR3 nucleotides are TGTGCCAGCAGTAACTACCTATCGACGGGAACTTATAGCAATCAGCCCCAGCATTTT. It encodes CASSNYLSTGTYSNQPQHF.

The V and J genes are TRBV3-1 and TRBJ2-4; 8 bases line up with TRBD1. This CDR3 is 16 amino acids long. The V and J ends lost 4 bases and 8 bases, in that order; junction bases with no gene match: 13. Germline V gene sequence: CDR1 LGHDT, CDR2 YNNKEL (reference sequence). CDR3 region: CASSPGLQGVGDIQYF. The CDR3 DNA follows: TGTGCCAGCAGCCCCGGGTTACAGGGGGTTGGCGACATTCAGTACTTC.

This rearrangement joins TRBV3-1 to TRBJ1-2; tentative D call: TRBD1 (5 bases). Per the germline V gene, CDR1 is LGHDT and CDR2 is YNNKEL (reference sequence). Trimming removed 0 bases at V and 8 bases at J, with 16 bases between. This CDR3 contains 15 residues. The CDR3 protein is CASSQDWATGGGYTF. The CDR3, as DNA: TGTGCCAGCAGCCAAGATTGGGCCACCGGGGGAGGCTACACCTTC.

The J gene is TRBJ2-6, the V gene TRBV29-1; D remains ambiguous. Trimming stripped 5 bases from V and 0 bases from J, with 14 bases between. The CDR3 loop spans 16 amino acids. Germline V gene lookup returns CDR1 SQVTM and CDR2 ANQGSEA. DNA of the CDR3: TGCAGCGTTCAGTCAGGTGGAAGCTCTGGGGCCAACGTCCTGACTTTC. This codes for CSVQSGGSSGANVLTF.

The chain joins TRBV20-1 to TRBJ2-1, with 9 bases identical to TRBD2. Unmatched junction bases numbered 9, after V lost 3 bases and J lost 9 bases. The germline V gene has CDR1 DFQATT and CDR2 SNEGSKA (reference sequence). The CDR3 totals 14 residues. CDR3 sequence: CSARWGGGAFEQFF. The CDR3 nucleotides read TGCAGTGCTAGGTGGGGCGGGGGGGCCTTTGAGCAGTTCTTC.

The chain recombines TRBV7-2 with TRBJ2-1; D not certain. The J call may be in error: the DNA end matches TRBJ2-7 better. The length of the CDR3 is 15 residues. Germline V CDR1 and CDR2: SGHTA, FQGNSA. CDR3 DNA: TGTGCCAGCAGCCCATCGGGTGGGTCCTACAATGAGCAGTACTTC. Protein: CASSPSGGSYNEQYF.

This clonotype was seen only a few times. The rearrangement uses TRBV10-3 and TRBJ2-1; 8 bases agree with TRBD2. Trimming cost V 6 bases and J 7 bases; bases outside gene matches: 8. CDR1 and CDR2 from the germline V gene are ENHRY and SYGVKD. The CDR3 totals 14 residues. CDR3 sequence (DNA): TGTGCCATCAGGGGGACTAGGGCCACGAATGAGCAGTTCTTC. Translating gives CAIRGTRATNEQFF.

CDR3 amino acids: CASSLAQAEPSYEQYF. The CDR3 nucleotides are TGTGCCAGCAGCTTAGCCCAAGCCGAACCCTCCTACGAGCAGTACTTC. The chain combines TRBV11-2 with TRBJ2-7; D uncertain. Germline V gene lookup returns CDR1 SGHAT and CDR2 FQNNGV. This CDR3 has 16 amino acids. The V end was cut by 1 base, the J end by 0 bases, with 13 bases between.

In its sample, this clonotype was seen many times. This chain connects TRBV29-1 to TRBJ2-1; 8 bases are shared with TRBD2. V shed 7 bases, J shed 9 bases, and the junction held 17 bases outside the gene matches. Germline CDR1 reads SQVTM; CDR2 reads ANQGSEA. The CDR3 consists of 15 residues. The CDR3 here is CSATGLAGSKGEQFF. The CDR3 DNA reads TGCAGCGCCACGGGGCTAGCGGGTTCAAAGGGTGAGCAGTTCTTC.

This rearrangement joins TRBV6-6 to TRBJ1-1; unclear D gene. CDR3 length: 13 amino acids. V dropped 3 bases and J dropped 0 bases, with 5 bases sitting between them. Per germline, CDR1 MNHNY and CDR2 SVGAGI (reference sequence). CDR3 DNA sequence: TGTGCCAGCAGTTATAACATGAACACTGAAGCTTTCTTT. It translates to CASSYNMNTEAFF.

This sequence joins TRBV11-2 and TRBJ2-1; 14 bases agree with TRBD2. The CDR3 totals 14 residues. CDR1 and CDR2 from the germline V gene are SGHAT and FQNNGV. V lost 8 bases and J lost 10; bases outside the gene matches: 7. CDR3 nucleotide sequence: TGTGCCAGCCGCAGACTAGCGGGGGGGCAGGAGCAGTTCTTC. This translates into CASRRLAGGQEQFF.

The chain uses TRBV5-1 and TRBJ2-1; D could derive from TRBD1 or TRBD2 (6 bases each). Germline V gives CDR1 SGHRS, CDR2 YFSETQ. This CDR3 is built from 15 residues. V lost 0 bases and J lost 9, with 16 bases in between. CDR3 region: CASSLDPGATGEQFF. The CDR3 region has the DNA TGCGCCAGCAGCTTGGATCCGGGGGCGACGGGTGAGCAGTTCTTC.

This clonotype was observed a handful of times. The chain recombines TRBV29-1 with TRBJ2-5; weak D call: TRBD2 (6 bases). The CDR3 is 12 amino acids. V lost 2 bases to trimming and J lost 5 bases, with 9 bases between them. Germline V lookup: CDR1 SQVTM, CDR2 ANQGSEA. In DNA form, the CDR3 reads TGCAGCGTTGAAATCAGCGGGGAGACCCAGTACTTC. Amino acids: CSVEISGETQYF.

The chain uses TRBV6-2 or TRBV6-3 and TRBJ1-1; D remains unclear. Between the trimmed V and J ends, which lost 0 bases and 8 bases, there was a span of 7 bases. Germline lookup yields CDR1 MNHEY and CDR2 SVGEGT. The CDR3 has 12 residues. This CDR3 is CASSYSRTEAFF. The CDR3 DNA follows: TGTGCCAGCAGTTACTCAAGGACCGAAGCTTTCTTT.

This clonotype appeared once. A much larger clone sits a single nucleotide away, making a read error possible. The chain uses TRBV7-2 and TRBJ2-3; no reliable D call. CDR1 is SGHTA, CDR2 FQGNSA, per germline. The CDR3 has 16 amino acids. CDR3 bases: TGTGCCAACAGCTTAGTAGCCGGGTCCTACACAGATACGCAGTATTTT. Residues: CANSLVAGSYTDTQYF.

CDR3 sequence: CASSRAGEDSPLHF. The CDR3 region has the DNA TGTGCCAGCAGCAGGGCGGGGGAGGATTCACCCCTCCACTTT. The chain carries TRBV3-1 and TRBJ1-6, with a possible D match to TRBD1 (5 bases). Germline-derived CDR1 and CDR2 are LGHDT and YNNKEL (reference sequence). V lost 5 bases and J 8 bases, leaving 13 bases between the germline ends. The CDR3 extends over 14 amino acids.

This chain joins TRBV5-1 and TRBJ1-1, with 7 bases matching TRBD1. Per the germline V gene, CDR1 is SGHRS and CDR2 is YFSETQ. CDR3 length: 16 amino acids. J lost 5 bases, V lost 0 bases, and 10 bases had no gene match. DNA of the CDR3: TGCGCCAGCAGCTTGGACGCCGGCCAGGGGGAAACTGAAGCTTTCTTT. Its protein product is CASSLDAGQGETEAFF.

CDR3 amino acids: CASGPGSSYNSPLHF. The CDR3 DNA follows: TGTGCCAGCGGCCCGGGGAGCTCCTATAATTCACCCCTCCACTTT. V is TRBV11-2 and J is TRBJ1-6, with D unresolved. Per germline, CDR1 SGHAT and CDR2 FQNNGV. V lost 8 bases and J 0 bases, leaving 11 bases between the germline ends. The CDR3 is 15 residues long.

This clonotype was found a few times. This chain connects TRBV6-2 or TRBV6-3 to TRBJ2-5, with D perhaps matching TRBD2 (5 bases). The germline V gene has CDR1 MNHEY and CDR2 SVGEGT. The CDR3 has 15 residues. Trimming stripped 3 bases from V and 2 bases from J, with 13 bases between. The CDR3 nucleotides read TGTGCCAGCAGTTATGAGGGCAGGAGACAAGAGACCCAGTACTTC. It specifies CASSYEGRRQETQYF.

The chain joins TRBV18 to TRBJ2-6; TRBD1 matches at 7 bases. The CDR3 totals 17 residues. Germline CDR1 is KGHSH and CDR2 is LQKENI. V gave up 3 bases and J gave up 0 bases; unmatched junction bases: 5. The DNA for the CDR3 is TGTGCCAGCTCACCTCGCCCAGGGGGCTCTGGGGCCAACGTCCTGACTTTC. Its protein product is CASSPRPGGSGANVLTF.

V and J are TRBV5-4 and TRBJ2-2, with no clear D. This CDR3 region has 15 residues. V lost 0 bases and J lost 3, with 9 bases in between. CDR1 and CDR2 from the germline V gene are SGHNT and YYREEE (reference sequence). CDR3 nucleotides: TGTGCCAGCAGCTTGGCCGGGCAAGACACCGGGGAGCTGTTTTTT. Residues: CASSLAGQDTGELFF.

V usage is TRBV12-3 or TRBV12-4 and J usage is TRBJ2-5; D is uncertain. V lost 8 bases to trimming and J lost 11 bases, with 27 bases between them. The CDR3 spans 15 residues. This chain's CDR3 is CASGPPSASYNEQYF. CDR3 in DNA: TGTGCCAGCGGTCCCCCGTCGGCCTCCTACAATGAGCAGTACTTC.

This chain's CDR3 is CASSRSGGVYEQYF. CDR3 DNA: TGTGCCAGCAGTCGCAGCGGGGGCGTCTACGAGCAGTACTTC. The chain links TRBV3-1 to TRBJ2-7, with 8 bases lining up with TRBD2. This CDR3 comprises 14 residues. Unmatched junction bases numbered 7, after V lost 6 bases and J lost 3 bases. Germline V lookup: CDR1 LGHDT, CDR2 YNNKEL (reference sequence).

This rearrangement joins TRBV7-2 to TRBJ2-1, with 7 nucleotides matching TRBD2. Germline V gene lookup returns CDR1 SGHTA and CDR2 FQGNSA. Trimming cost V 2 bases and J 7 bases; bases outside gene matches: 8. The CDR3 length is 15 residues. The CDR3 sequence: CASSLRRGFRNEQFF. For the CDR3, the DNA is TGTGCCAGCAGCTTAAGGCGGGGGTTTCGGAATGAGCAGTTCTTC.

V and J are TRBV28 and TRBJ2-7, with 10 nucleotides matching TRBD2. Germline CDR1 and CDR2: MDHEN and SYDVKM. V shed 9 bases and J 7 bases; nucleotides not matched to a gene: 12. The CDR3 sequence is 14 residues long. CDR3 loop: CASLPGLAVNEQYF. In nucleotides, the CDR3 is TGTGCCAGTTTACCCGGACTAGCGGTCAATGAGCAGTACTTC.

This clonotype was counted a single time. V usage is TRBV20-1 and J usage is TRBJ2-3; either TRBD1 or TRBD2 may supply D (5 bases each). V lost 3 bases and J 1 base, leaving 14 bases between the germline ends. CDR1 is DFQATT, CDR2 SNEGSKA, per germline (reference sequence). The CDR3 spans 15 residues. The CDR3 DNA follows: TGCAGTGCTAGGGCCGGGGACGAGGGCACAGATACGCAGTATTTT. It specifies CSARAGDEGTDTQYF.